A selection of T cell receptor beta chains follows, all from one sample in a study of CD8+CD57+ T cells in acquired aplastic anemia. TCRdb used MiXCR to reprocess the reads, holding one entry per CDR3 protein. Among around 430,000 distinct CDR3 sequences listed, around a third were seen once. The sample was sorted CD4+, CD8+, or CD8+CD57+ T cells (not recorded which) from PBMCs. Source of these receptors: a human donor with aplastic anemia. Each CDR3 is given with its conserved first and last residue. The D gene is left open where the match is weak. For some rows the clone size is stated as once, few or many, or as a class when expanded; others skip it.

- TRBV28 - CASSTTSSYEQYF
- TRBV10-2 many CASSESTKGAGAYEQYF
- TRBV15 - CATSRDRTEHYGYTF
- TRBV7-9 few CASSLGITGNTEAFF
- TRBV12-3/TRBV12-4 - CASRRDSSKPYEQYF
- TRBV2 few CATSSGANVLTF
TRBD1 TRBV20-1 many CSASTDRSNQPQHF
- TRBV20-1 many CSALQGSPGSPLHF
- TRBV24-1 many CATRENTEAFF
- TRBV5-5 - CASSLGPREETQYF
- TRBV2 many CASSSGTGLEQYF
- TRBV5-6 many CASSLGEGGYNSPLHF
- TRBV7-6 many CASSPRPGAGPNEQYF
TRBD1 TRBV5-1 - CASSSPGQGAFLHF
- TRBV20-1 - CSARDEIFTHNEQFF
TRBD2 TRBV11-3 - CASSLVSGENYEQYF
- TRBV20-1 many CSARGGGNQPQHF
- TRBV20-1 many CSARGRSLQYF
- TRBV2 many CASSTAGMNTEAFF
- TRBV12-3/TRBV12-4 - CASSFEARYNEQFF
- TRBV2 few CASSYSGLGETQYF
TRBD1 TRBV7-2 many CASSQGGQGGQPQHF
- TRBV7-2 few CASSLFVGSGTGELFF
- TRBV18 few CASSPRGDSANQPQHF
TRBD1 TRBV9 - CASSAPGQGTEQFF
TRBD1 TRBV2 few CASSVDRGTNEQFF
TRBD1 TRBV18 - CASSPETGTEGYTF
- TRBV25-1 many CASSEWNNEQFF
TRBD1 TRBV5-1 - CASSALQDRAPAFF
TRBD1 TRBV19 many CASMGDREGHGYTF
TRBD1 TRBV10-3 once CAIKSGQGNQPQHF
TRBD1 TRBV12-3/TRBV12-4 - CASRPTGAIYGYTF
- TRBV29-1 many CSVGGGVGTGELFF
TRBD1 TRBV19 many CASSLPGTGVNQPQHF
- TRBV20-1 many CSASPGEVGETQYF
- TRBV25-1 many CASSVGTSTSTDTQYF
- TRBV29-1 many CSVTTLVSRDYGYTF
- TRBV6-5 many CASSWGLLGSPLHF
TRBD1 TRBV7-3 - CASSLGTGTANVLTF
- TRBV12-3/TRBV12-4 many CASSSRGGSNQPQHF
TRBD1 TRBV25-1 - CASSEPDRGARSGYTF
TRBD2 TRBV20-1 - CSASPPGTTYNEQFF
TRBD1 TRBV7-3 - CASRPGQAAYGYTF
TRBD2 TRBV19 many CASSLAGALGETQYF
TRBD2 TRBV29-1 many CSVRTSYNEQFF
- TRBV6-4 many CASSDPRETQYF
- TRBV20-1 few CSARRPTGISYEQYF
TRBD1 TRBV19 few CASSTTGGSGTGELFF
- TRBV12-3/TRBV12-4 - CASSLVEELFF
- TRBV5-1 few CASSGGGTEKLFF
- TRBV20-1 many CSADRDRITEAFF
- TRBV29-1 many CSVAWGNTEAFF
TRBD2 TRBV11-2 - CASSSSGTSGITTGGLFF
TRBD1 TRBV2 - CASVRQGHYGYTF
- TRBV11-2 - CASSPLTGRGGGEQYF